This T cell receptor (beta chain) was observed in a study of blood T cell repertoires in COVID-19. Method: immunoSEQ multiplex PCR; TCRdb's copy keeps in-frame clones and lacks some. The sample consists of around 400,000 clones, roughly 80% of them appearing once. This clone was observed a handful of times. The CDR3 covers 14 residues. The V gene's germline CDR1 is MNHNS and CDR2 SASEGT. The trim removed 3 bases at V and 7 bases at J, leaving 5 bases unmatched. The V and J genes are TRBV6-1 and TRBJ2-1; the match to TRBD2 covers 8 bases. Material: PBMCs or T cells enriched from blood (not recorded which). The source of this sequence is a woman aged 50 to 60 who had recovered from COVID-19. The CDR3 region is CASSDSGKGNEQFF. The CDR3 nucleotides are TGTGCCAGCAGTGATAGCGGGAAGGGTAATGAGCAGTTCTTC.